This TCR beta chain stems from a study of blood T cells in healthy people across ages. Total RNA, at least 5 micrograms per sample, was extracted from PBMCs. A second about 6 to 12 cycle PCR used barcoded and J-beta primers. One entry per CDR3 protein, called by TCRdb with MiXCR from the 5' RACE reads. This sample has about 1,600,000 distinct CDR3 sequences, with roughly 40% found just once. There are a few counts of this clonotype. The CDR3 sequence is 14 residues long. V shed 3 bases and J 4 bases; nucleotides not matched to a gene: 5. The germline V gene encodes CDR1 SNHLY and CDR2 FYNNEI. The chain uses TRBV2 and TRBJ2-5; 7 bases map to TRBD2. This clonotype was obtained from a woman in her late teens or twenties in good health. The sample consisted of blood. CDR3 nucleotide sequence: TGTGCCAGCAGTGACTGGACTAGGCGAGAGACCCAGTACTTC. Translated, it gives CASSDWTRRETQYF. The full variable domain, its missing parts supplied by reference TRBV2 and TRBJ2-5, is EPEVTQTPSHQVTQMGQEVILRCVPISNHLYFYWYRQILGQKVEFLVSFYNNEISEKSEIFDDQFSVERPDGSNFTLKIRSTKLEDSAMYFCASSDWTRRETQYFGPGTRLLVL.